A selection of T cell receptor beta chains follows, all from one sample in a study of beta chain features in type 1 diabetes. Sequencing was performed with immunoSEQ multiplex PCR; in TCRdb, only in-frame clones are kept and a portion is missing. The sample yields over 650,000 clones, about 14% seen once. The sample consisted of naive CD4+ T cells from blood. The source of these receptors is a young man with type 1 diabetes. The CDR3 runs from the conserved cysteine through the conserved F or W. Each record gives: D gene, J gene, V gene, clone size, CDR3 protein, CDR3 DNA. The D gene is left open where the match is weak. Clone size, where shown, is once, few, many, or a class for clones that have expanded.

D gene: TRBD1
J gene: TRBJ2-7
V gene: TRBV2
clone size: NA
CDR3 protein: CASSWTGTSYEQYF
CDR3 DNA: TGTGCCAGCAGTTGGACAGGGACCTCCTACGAGCAGTACTTC

D gene: NA
J gene: TRBJ2-2
V gene: TRBV2
clone size: NA
CDR3 protein: CASSERGNTGELFF
CDR3 DNA: TGTGCCAGCAGTGAGCGGGGGAACACCGGGGAGCTGTTTTTT

D gene: NA
J gene: TRBJ1-5
V gene: TRBV5-4
clone size: few
CDR3 protein: CASSLGVREPQHF
CDR3 DNA: TGTGCCAGCAGCTTGGGTGTCCGCGAGCCCCAGCATTTT

D gene: TRBD1
J gene: TRBJ2-4
V gene: TRBV29-1
clone size: NA
CDR3 protein: CSVETGGTLLKNIQYF
CDR3 DNA: TGCAGCGTTGAAACAGGGGGAACCCTTCTCAAAAACATTCAGTACTTC

D gene: NA
J gene: TRBJ2-1
V gene: TRBV30
clone size: NA
CDR3 protein: CAWIPGLAQPDEQFF
CDR3 DNA: TGTGCCTGGATCCCGGGGCTAGCCCAACCAGATGAGCAGTTCTTC

D gene: NA
J gene: TRBJ1-4
V gene: TRBV2
clone size: few
CDR3 protein: CASSEAGRAWEKLFF
CDR3 DNA: TGTGCCAGCAGTGAAGCGGGGCGTGCGTGGGAAAAACTGTTTTTT

D gene: NA
J gene: TRBJ2-2
V gene: TRBV5-1
clone size: few
CDR3 protein: CASSSLGSYTGELFF
CDR3 DNA: TGCGCCAGCAGCTCCCTCGGCAGTTACACCGGGGAGCTGTTTTTT

D gene: TRBD2
J gene: TRBJ2-1
V gene: TRBV7-2
clone size: few
CDR3 protein: CASSLSLASGYNEQFF
CDR3 DNA: TGTGCCAGCAGCTTATCCCTCGCTAGCGGCTACAATGAGCAGTTCTTC

D gene: NA
J gene: TRBJ1-5
V gene: TRBV5-1
clone size: NA
CDR3 protein: CASSFGGQDQPQHF
CDR3 DNA: TGCGCCAGCAGCTTCGGTGGGCAAGATCAGCCCCAGCATTTT

D gene: NA
J gene: TRBJ1-1
V gene: TRBV2
clone size: few
CDR3 protein: CASSERGEAFF
CDR3 DNA: TGTGCCAGCAGTGAGAGGGGTGAAGCTTTCTTT

D gene: NA
J gene: TRBJ1-1
V gene: TRBV9
clone size: NA
CDR3 protein: CASTLRVDTEAFF
CDR3 DNA: TGTGCCAGCACCCTACGGGTGGACACTGAAGCTTTCTTT

D gene: NA
J gene: TRBJ1-2
V gene: TRBV6-6
clone size: few
CDR3 protein: CASSPPRKGGGNGYTF
CDR3 DNA: TGTGCCAGCAGTCCCCCACGGAAGGGAGGAGGGAATGGCTACACCTTC

D gene: NA
J gene: TRBJ2-3
V gene: TRBV29-1
clone size: few
CDR3 protein: CSVLRLTDRRTDTQYF
CDR3 DNA: TGCAGCGTTTTAAGACTAACTGACCGGAGGACAGATACGCAGTATTTT

D gene: TRBD2
J gene: TRBJ2-5
V gene: TRBV4-1
clone size: few
CDR3 protein: CASSGTSGPQETQYF
CDR3 DNA: TGCGCCAGCAGCGGGACTAGCGGGCCACAAGAGACCCAGTACTTC

D gene: NA
J gene: TRBJ2-6
V gene: TRBV7-2
clone size: NA
CDR3 protein: CASILTASGANVLTF
CDR3 DNA: TGTGCCAGCATCCTAACAGCGTCTGGGGCCAACGTCCTGACTTTC

D gene: TRBD2
J gene: TRBJ2-1
V gene: TRBV29-1
clone size: few
CDR3 protein: CSAGADWREGISNEQFF
CDR3 DNA: TGCAGCGCGGGGGCCGACTGGCGGGAGGGCATATCCAATGAGCAGTTCTTC

D gene: TRBD1
J gene: TRBJ1-2
V gene: TRBV7-9
clone size: few
CDR3 protein: CASSYQGVGYTF
CDR3 DNA: TGTGCCAGCAGCTATCAGGGGGTTGGCTACACCTTC

D gene: NA
J gene: TRBJ2-1
V gene: TRBV7-6
clone size: NA
CDR3 protein: CASNPTGNNDEQFF
CDR3 DNA: TGTGCCAGCAACCCAACAGGGAACAACGATGAGCAGTTCTTC

D gene: NA
J gene: TRBJ2-5
V gene: TRBV7-9
clone size: few
CDR3 protein: CASSSGGAGTQYF
CDR3 DNA: TGTGCCAGCAGCTCTGGGGGAGCGGGGACCCAGTACTTC

D gene: TRBD1
J gene: TRBJ2-1
V gene: TRBV27
clone size: NA
CDR3 protein: CASSLKGQADYNEQFF
CDR3 DNA: TGTGCCAGCAGTCTCAAGGGACAGGCGGACTACAATGAGCAGTTCTTC

D gene: NA
J gene: TRBJ2-3
V gene: TRBV7-2
clone size: NA
CDR3 protein: CASSLSRGVDTQYF
CDR3 DNA: TGTGCCAGCAGCCTCTCCAGGGGAGTCGATACGCAGTATTTT

D gene: NA
J gene: TRBJ2-5
V gene: TRBV5-4
clone size: few
CDR3 protein: CASSLGLRETQYF
CDR3 DNA: TGTGCCAGCAGCTTGGGACTCCGAGAGACCCAGTACTTC

D gene: NA
J gene: TRBJ1-4
V gene: TRBV5-6
clone size: NA
CDR3 protein: CASSLLDSPVRTNEKLFF
CDR3 DNA: TGTGCCAGCAGCTTGCTGGACAGTCCTGTGAGGACTAATGAAAAACTGTTTTTT

D gene: TRBD2
J gene: TRBJ2-3
V gene: TRBV5-4
clone size: NA
CDR3 protein: CASSSGTSGRTDTQYF
CDR3 DNA: TGTGCCAGCAGCTCCGGGACTAGCGGGAGGACAGATACGCAGTATTTT

D gene: NA
J gene: TRBJ2-7
V gene: TRBV9
clone size: NA
CDR3 protein: CASSVAASGVFYEQYF
CDR3 DNA: TGTGCCAGCAGCGTAGCGGCCTCAGGGGTTTTCTACGAGCAGTACTTC

D gene: TRBD2
J gene: TRBJ2-7
V gene: TRBV7-9
clone size: NA
CDR3 protein: CASSLAGGSEQYF
CDR3 DNA: TGTGCCAGCAGCTTAGCGGGAGGGTCTGAGCAGTACTTC

D gene: NA
J gene: TRBJ1-6
V gene: TRBV25-1
clone size: few
CDR3 protein: CASSEWTDNSPLHF
CDR3 DNA: TGTGCCAGCAGTGAATGGACAGACAATTCACCCCTCCACTTT